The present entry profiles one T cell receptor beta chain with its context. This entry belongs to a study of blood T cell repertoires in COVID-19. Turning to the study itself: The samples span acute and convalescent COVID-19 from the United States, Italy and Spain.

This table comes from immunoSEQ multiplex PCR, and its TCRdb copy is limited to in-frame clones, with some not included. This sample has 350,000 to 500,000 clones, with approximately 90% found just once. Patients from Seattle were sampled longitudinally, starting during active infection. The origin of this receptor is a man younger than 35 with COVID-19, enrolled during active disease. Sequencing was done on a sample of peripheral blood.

The DNA of the CDR3 is TGTGCCAGCAGCCAGGGACAGAACTATGGCTACACCTTC. It yields the protein CASSQGQNYGYTF. This chain links TRBV5-4 with TRBJ1-2; 7 bases are a match to TRBD1. The CDR3 covers 13 residues. Looked up from germline, CDR1 is SGHNT and CDR2 is YYREEE (reference sequence). J lost 2 bases, V lost 4 bases, and 2 bases had no gene match.